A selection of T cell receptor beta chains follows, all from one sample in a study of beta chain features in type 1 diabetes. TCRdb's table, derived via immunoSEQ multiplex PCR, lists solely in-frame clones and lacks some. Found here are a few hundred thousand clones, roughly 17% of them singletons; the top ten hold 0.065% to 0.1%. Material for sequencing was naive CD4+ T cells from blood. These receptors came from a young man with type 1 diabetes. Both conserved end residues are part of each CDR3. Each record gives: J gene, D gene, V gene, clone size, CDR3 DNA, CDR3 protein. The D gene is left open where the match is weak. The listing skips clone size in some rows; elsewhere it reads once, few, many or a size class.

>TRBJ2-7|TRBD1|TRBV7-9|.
TGTGCCAGCAGCTTCACCACAGGGGCCGAGCAGTACTTC
CASSFTTGAEQYF
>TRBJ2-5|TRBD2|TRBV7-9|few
TGTGCCAGCAGCTTTTTCCGGACTAGCGGGAGGCAAGAGACCCAGTACTTC
CASSFFRTSGRQETQYF
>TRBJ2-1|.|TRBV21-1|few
TGTGCCAGCAGCACGTCTTCGACTAGCGGGAAGCAGTTCTTC
CASSTSSTSGKQFF
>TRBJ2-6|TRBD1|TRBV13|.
TGTGCCAGCGGGGACAGATCGAGCTCTGGGGCCAACGTCCTGACTTTC
CASGDRSSSGANVLTF
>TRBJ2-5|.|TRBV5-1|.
TGCGCCAGCAGCTTGGCTGGCAGCGTCCAAGAGACCCAGTACTTC
CASSLAGSVQETQYF
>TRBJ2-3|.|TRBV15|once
TGTGCCACCAGCAAACAGTTAGATACGCAGTATTTT
CATSKQLDTQYF
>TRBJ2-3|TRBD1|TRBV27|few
TGTGCCAGCAGTTTGGGGACAGGTTTTTCCACAGATACGCAGTATTTT
CASSLGTGFSTDTQYF
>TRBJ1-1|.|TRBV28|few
TGTGCCAGCAGGGAGAACACTGAAGCTTTCTTT
CASRENTEAFF
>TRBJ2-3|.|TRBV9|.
TGTGCCAGCAGCCTACAGGGAACAGATACGCAGTATTTT
CASSLQGTDTQYF
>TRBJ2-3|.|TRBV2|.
TGTGCCAGCACGTCCCGGGATACGCAGTATTTT
CASTSRDTQYF
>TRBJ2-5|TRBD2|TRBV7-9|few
TGTGGGGGCGCAACTAGCGGGAGTGGGGAGACCCAGTACTTC
CGGATSGSGETQYF
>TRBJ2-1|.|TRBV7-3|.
TGTGCCAGCAGCTTATTGGGAGGACTGAGCTACAATGAGCAGTTCTTC
CASSLLGGLSYNEQFF
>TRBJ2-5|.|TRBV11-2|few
TGTGCCAGCAGCACCCAGGGTGGTCGAGAGACCCAGTACTTC
CASSTQGGRETQYF
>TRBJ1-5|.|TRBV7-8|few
TGTGCCAGCAGCTTAGAGGGGCAAGTCAGCAATCAGCCCCAGCATTTT
CASSLEGQVSNQPQHF
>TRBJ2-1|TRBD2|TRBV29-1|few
TGCAGCGTTACATCCCCCCGGACTAGCGGGCCCAATGAGCAGTTCTTC
CSVTSPRTSGPNEQFF
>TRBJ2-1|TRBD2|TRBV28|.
TGTGCCAGCAGTGTTGGACTAGCTGCGTACAATGAGCAGTTCTTC
CASSVGLAAYNEQFF
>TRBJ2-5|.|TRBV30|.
TGTGCCTGGAGAGGATTGGAGACCCAGTACTTC
CAWRGLETQYF
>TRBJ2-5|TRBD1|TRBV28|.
TGTGCCAGCAGTTTATTGGGACAGGGGAAGACCCAGTACTTC
CASSLLGQGKTQYF
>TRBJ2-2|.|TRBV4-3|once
TGCGCCAGCAGCCCACTCGTGGCCGCCTCGAACACCGGGGAGCTGTTTTTT
CASSPLVAASNTGELFF
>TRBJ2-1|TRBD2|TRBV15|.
TGTGCCACCAGAAGGACTAGCGGGAGGGCCAGATTCAATGAGCAGTTCTTC
CATRRTSGRARFNEQFF
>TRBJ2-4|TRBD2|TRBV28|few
TGTGCCAGCAGGCCCTCTGCGGCGGGGAGGGACATTCAGTACTTC
CASRPSAAGRDIQYF
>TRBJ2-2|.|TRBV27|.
TGTGCCAGCAGTAGCAGGGCCCTGGGAACCGGGGAGCTGTTTTTT
CASSSRALGTGELFF
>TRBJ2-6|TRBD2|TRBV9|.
TGTGCCAGCACTCGGACTAGCCGTTACTCTGGGGCCAACGTCCTGACTTTC
CASTRTSRYSGANVLTF
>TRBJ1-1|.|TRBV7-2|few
TGTGCCAGCCTAACTTCAGGGGTGAACACTGAAGCTTTCTTT
CASLTSGVNTEAFF
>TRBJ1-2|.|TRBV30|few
TGTGCCTGGAACCGGGACGGAGGGGGATATGGCTACACCTTC
CAWNRDGGGYGYTF
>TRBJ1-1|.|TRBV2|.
TGTGCCAGCAGTGAAGAACAGGGGAACACTGAAGCTTTCTTT
CASSEEQGNTEAFF
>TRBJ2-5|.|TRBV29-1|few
TGCAGCGTTCGGCAAGAGACCCAGTACTTC
CSVRQETQYF
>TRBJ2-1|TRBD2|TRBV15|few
TGTGCCACCAGCCTAGATCTTGGACTAGCGGTTTACAATGAGCAGTTCTTC
CATSLDLGLAVYNEQFF
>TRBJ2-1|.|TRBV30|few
TGTGCCTGGAGTAAGCTCAGCGATGAGCAGTTCTTC
CAWSKLSDEQFF
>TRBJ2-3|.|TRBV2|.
TGTGCCAGCAGTACGGGTCTCAGCACAGATACGCAGTATTTT
CASSTGLSTDTQYF
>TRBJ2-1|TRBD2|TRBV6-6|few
TGTGCCAGCAGTCCGCCGGGACTAGTTGAGCAGTTCTTC
CASSPPGLVEQFF
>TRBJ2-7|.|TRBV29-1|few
TGCAGCGTTGTATCGGCAGTTTCCTACGAGCAGTACTTC
CSVVSAVSYEQYF
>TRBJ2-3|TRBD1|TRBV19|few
TGTGCCAGTAGTAAGGGACAGGGTAAGGGAACAGATACGCAGTATTTT
CASSKGQGKGTDTQYF